The 5 T cell receptor beta chains reported below all come from one sample, sequenced in a study of blood T cell repertoires in COVID-19. Method: immunoSEQ multiplex PCR; TCRdb's copy keeps in-frame clones and lacks some. The profile shows 250,000 to 400,000 clones, roughly 88% of them singletons. The sequencing sample was made of peripheral blood. These TCRs come from a woman aged 25 to 39 with COVID-19, enrolled during active disease.

This chain joins TRBV13 and TRBJ2-2, with D maybe TRBD2 (5 bases). The V end lost 0 bases, the J end lost 1 base, and 9 bases lay between the germline ends. This CDR3 region has 16 residues. Germline CDR1 reads PRHDT; CDR2 reads FYEKMQ (reference sequence). CDR3 residues: CASSLGSRGNTGELFF. The CDR3 coding sequence is TGTGCCAGCAGCTTAGGCTCTCGGGGGAACACCGGGGAGCTGTTTTTT.

CDR3 residues: CASGRTVNYGYTF. The DNA for the CDR3 is TGTGCCAGCGGTCGGACAGTTAACTATGGCTACACCTTC. The chain couples TRBV2 to TRBJ1-2; D perhaps matches TRBD1 (6 bases). The germline V gene encodes CDR1 SNHLY and CDR2 FYNNEI. The CDR3 length is 13 residues. The germline V and J ends were trimmed by 8 bases and 1 base, with 11 bases remaining between them.

The V gene is TRBV29-1, the J gene TRBJ1-1; D is unresolved. Germline lookup yields CDR1 SQVTM and CDR2 ANQGSEA. This CDR3 region has 13 residues. Trimming took 5 bases from V and 3 from J, leaving 13 bases between them. DNA for the CDR3: TGCAGCGTTTCAATCGGGCGGGACACTGAAGCTTTCTTT. Its translation: CSVSIGRDTEAFF.

The chain uses TRBV9 and TRBJ1-1, with 9 bases identical to TRBD1. This CDR3 is built from 15 residues. Unmatched junction bases numbered 7, after V lost 3 bases and J lost 4 bases. CDR1 and CDR2 (germline): SGDLS, YYNGEE. For the CDR3, the DNA is TGTGCCAGCAGCGCCCTGACAGGGGGGGTCACTGAAGCTTTCTTT. Translation: CASSALTGGVTEAFF.

The chain has TRBV7-2 and TRBJ2-1, with 8 bases aligning to TRBD1. Germline V gene sequence: CDR1 SGHTA, CDR2 FQGNSA. The length of the CDR3 is 12 residues. The J segment lost 15 bases and the V segment lost 3 bases, leaving 7 bases of the junction unmatched. In DNA form, the CDR3 reads TGTGCCAGCAGCTTGGTCAGGACAGGGCTGTTCTTC. Translating gives CASSLVRTGLFF.